The sequence of this T cell receptor (beta chain) was determined in a study of T cells in Graves' hyperthyroidism and ophthalmopathy. What was amplified from RNA transcripts were TCR beta CDR3 regions. Primed by the HTBI set, a first-round RT-PCR was run on the TCR CDR3. MiXCR, run by TCRdb on the multiplex PCR reads, gives a single entry per CDR3 protein. This table has fewer than 450,000 distinct CDR3 sequences, 11% to 15% appearing once. CDR1 is SGDLS, CDR2 YYNGEE, per germline. CDR3 length equals 19 residues. V shed 3 bases and J shed 1 base, with 26 bases lying between them. The genes are TRBV9 and TRBJ2-7; D may be TRBD1 or TRBD2 (6 bases each). The sequenced sample was blood. The source of this sequence is a man aged 50 or older with Graves' ophthalmopathy. Here the CDR3 DNA reads TGTGCCAGCAGCGCCGGTGATTTTATTGGGGGGCATAAGTCCTACGAGCAGTACTTC. It translates to CASSAGDFIGGHKSYEQYF.